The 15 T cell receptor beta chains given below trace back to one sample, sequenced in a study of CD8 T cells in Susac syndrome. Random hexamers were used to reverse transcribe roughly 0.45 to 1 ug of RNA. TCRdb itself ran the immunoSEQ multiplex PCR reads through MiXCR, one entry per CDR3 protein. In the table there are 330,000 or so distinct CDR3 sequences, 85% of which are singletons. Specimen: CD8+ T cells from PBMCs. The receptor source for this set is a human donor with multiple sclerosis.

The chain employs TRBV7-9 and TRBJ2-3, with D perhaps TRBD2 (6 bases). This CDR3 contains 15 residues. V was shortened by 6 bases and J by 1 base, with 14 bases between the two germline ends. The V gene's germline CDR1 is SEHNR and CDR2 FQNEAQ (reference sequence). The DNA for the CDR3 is TGTGCCAGCAGGTATGACGGCGGGGGCACAGATACGCAGTATTTT. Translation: CASRYDGGGTDTQYF.

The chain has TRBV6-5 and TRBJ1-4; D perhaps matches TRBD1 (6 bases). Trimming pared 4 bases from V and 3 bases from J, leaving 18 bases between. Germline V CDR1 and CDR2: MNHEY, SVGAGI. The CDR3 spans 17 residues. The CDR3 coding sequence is TGTGCCAGCAGTTCCCCAGCTTCGGGGGCGGCTAATGAAAAACTGTTTTTT. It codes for CASSSPASGAANEKLFF.

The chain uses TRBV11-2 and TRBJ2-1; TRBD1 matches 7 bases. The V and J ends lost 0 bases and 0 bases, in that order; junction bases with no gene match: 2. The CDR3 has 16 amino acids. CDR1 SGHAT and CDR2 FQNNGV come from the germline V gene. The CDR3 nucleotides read TGTGCCAGCAGCTTAGAGGGACAGAGCTCCTACAATGAGCAGTTCTTC. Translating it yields CASSLEGQSSYNEQFF.

For the CDR3, the DNA is TGTGCCAGCAGGCGAACCGACAGGGTAACCTACGAGCAGTACTTC. Its translation is CASRRTDRVTYEQYF. The rearrangement joins TRBV27 to TRBJ2-7; 7 bases are a match to TRBD1. The CDR3 length is 15 residues. Trimming cost V 6 bases and J 2 bases; bases outside gene matches: 10. Germline assignment: CDR1 MNHEY and CDR2 SMNVEV (reference sequence).

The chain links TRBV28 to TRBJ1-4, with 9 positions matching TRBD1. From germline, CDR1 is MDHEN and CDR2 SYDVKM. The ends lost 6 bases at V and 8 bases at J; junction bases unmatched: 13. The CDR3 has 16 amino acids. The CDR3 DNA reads TGTGCCAGCAGCTCTCCACTGGACAGGGGTGGGGAAAAACTGTTTTTT. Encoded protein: CASSSPLDRGGEKLFF.

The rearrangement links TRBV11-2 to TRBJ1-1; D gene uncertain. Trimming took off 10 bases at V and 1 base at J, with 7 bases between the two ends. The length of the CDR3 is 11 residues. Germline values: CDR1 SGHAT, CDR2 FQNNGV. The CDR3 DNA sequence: TGTGCCATTGAAACGAACACTGAAGCTTTCTTT. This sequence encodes CAIETNTEAFF.

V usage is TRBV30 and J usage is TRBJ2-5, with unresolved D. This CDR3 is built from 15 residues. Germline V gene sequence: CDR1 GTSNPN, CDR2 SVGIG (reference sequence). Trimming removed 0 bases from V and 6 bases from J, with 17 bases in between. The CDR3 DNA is TGTGCCTGGAGTGTTACCTCCGGGCCCTCCCAGACCCAGTACTTC. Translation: CAWSVTSGPSQTQYF.

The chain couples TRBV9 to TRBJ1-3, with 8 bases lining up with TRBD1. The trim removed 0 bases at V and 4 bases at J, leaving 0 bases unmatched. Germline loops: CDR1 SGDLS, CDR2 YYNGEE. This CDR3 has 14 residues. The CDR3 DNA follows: TGTGCCAGCAGCGTAGGGACAGGGGGAAACACCATATATTTT. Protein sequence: CASSVGTGGNTIYF.

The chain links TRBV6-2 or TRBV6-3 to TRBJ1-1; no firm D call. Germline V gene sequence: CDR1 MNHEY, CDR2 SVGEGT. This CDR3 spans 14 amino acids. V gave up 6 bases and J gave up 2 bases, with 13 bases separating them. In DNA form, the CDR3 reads TGTGCCAGCAGATTTGGTCGGATTAACACTGAAGCTTTCTTT. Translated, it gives CASRFGRINTEAFF.

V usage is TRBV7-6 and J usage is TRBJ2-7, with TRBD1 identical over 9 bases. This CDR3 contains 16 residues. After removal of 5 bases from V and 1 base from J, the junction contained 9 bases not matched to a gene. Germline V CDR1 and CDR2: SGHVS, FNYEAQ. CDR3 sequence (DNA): TGTGCCAGCAGCAAGCCCGGGGACAGGGAGTCCTACGAGCAGTACTTC. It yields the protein CASSKPGDRESYEQYF. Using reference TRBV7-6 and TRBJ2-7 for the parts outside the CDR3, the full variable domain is GAGVSQSPRYKVTKRGQDVALRCDPISGHVSLYWYRQALGQGPEFLTYFNYEAQQDKSGLPNDRFSAERPEGSISTLTIQRTEQRDSAMYRCASSKPGDRESYEQYFGPGTRLTVT.

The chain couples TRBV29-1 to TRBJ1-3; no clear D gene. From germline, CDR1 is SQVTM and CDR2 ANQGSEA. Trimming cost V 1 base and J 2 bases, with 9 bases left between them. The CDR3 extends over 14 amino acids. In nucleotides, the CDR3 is TGCAGCGTTGAAGGGGAAGTCGCTGGAAACACCATATATTTT. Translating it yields CSVEGEVAGNTIYF.

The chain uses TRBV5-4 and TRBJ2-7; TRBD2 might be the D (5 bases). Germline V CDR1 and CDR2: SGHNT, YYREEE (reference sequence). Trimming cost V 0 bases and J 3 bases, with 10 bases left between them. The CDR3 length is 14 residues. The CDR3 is CASSLAGNGYEQYF. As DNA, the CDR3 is TGTGCCAGCAGCTTGGCGGGGAACGGCTACGAGCAGTACTTC.

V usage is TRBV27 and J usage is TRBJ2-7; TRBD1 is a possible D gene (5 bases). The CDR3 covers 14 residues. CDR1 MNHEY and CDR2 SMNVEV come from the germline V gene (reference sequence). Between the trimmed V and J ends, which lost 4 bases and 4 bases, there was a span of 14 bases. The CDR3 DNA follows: TGTGCCAGCAGTTATCTCGGGCAGGGATACGAGCAGTACTTC. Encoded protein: CASSYLGQGYEQYF.

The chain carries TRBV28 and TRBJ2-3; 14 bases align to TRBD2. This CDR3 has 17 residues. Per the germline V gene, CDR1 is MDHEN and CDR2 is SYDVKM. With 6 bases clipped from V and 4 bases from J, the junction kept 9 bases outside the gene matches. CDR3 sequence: CASSLVGLAGAADTQYF. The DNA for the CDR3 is TGTGCCAGCAGCTTGGTGGGACTAGCGGGAGCGGCAGATACGCAGTATTTT.

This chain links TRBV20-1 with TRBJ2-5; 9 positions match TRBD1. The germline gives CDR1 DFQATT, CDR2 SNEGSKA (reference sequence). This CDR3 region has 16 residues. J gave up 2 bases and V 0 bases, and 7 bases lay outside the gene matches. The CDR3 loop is CSARDPDRGSQETQYF. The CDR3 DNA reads TGCAGTGCTAGAGATCCTGACAGGGGGAGTCAAGAGACCCAGTACTTC.